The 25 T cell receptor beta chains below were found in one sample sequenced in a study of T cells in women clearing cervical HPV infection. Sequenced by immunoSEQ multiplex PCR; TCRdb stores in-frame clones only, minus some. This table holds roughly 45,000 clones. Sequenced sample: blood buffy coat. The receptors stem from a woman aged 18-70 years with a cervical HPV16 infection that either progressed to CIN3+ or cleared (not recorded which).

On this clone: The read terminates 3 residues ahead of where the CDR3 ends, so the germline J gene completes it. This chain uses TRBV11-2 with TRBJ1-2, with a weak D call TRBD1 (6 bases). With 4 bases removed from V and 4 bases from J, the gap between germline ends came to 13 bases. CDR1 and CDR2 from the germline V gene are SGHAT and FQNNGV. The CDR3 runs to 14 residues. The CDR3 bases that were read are TGTGCCAGCAGCTCGCCGACAGGAGGCTATGGC. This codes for CASSSPTGGYG. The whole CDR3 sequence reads CASSSPTGGYGYTF.

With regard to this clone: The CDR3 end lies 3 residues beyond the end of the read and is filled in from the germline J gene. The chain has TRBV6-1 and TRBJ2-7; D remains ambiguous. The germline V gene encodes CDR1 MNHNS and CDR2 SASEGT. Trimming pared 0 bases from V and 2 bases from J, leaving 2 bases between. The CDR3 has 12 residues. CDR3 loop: CASSEATYEQYF. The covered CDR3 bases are TGTGCCAGCAGTGAAGCCACCTACGAG.

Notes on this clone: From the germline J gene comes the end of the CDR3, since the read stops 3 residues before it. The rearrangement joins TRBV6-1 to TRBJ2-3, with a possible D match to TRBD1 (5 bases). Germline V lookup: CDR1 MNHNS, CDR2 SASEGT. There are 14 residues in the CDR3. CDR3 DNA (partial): TGTGCCAGCAGTGAATGGGGCAGTTCTGAAACG. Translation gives CASSEWGSSET. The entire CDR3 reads CASSEWGSSETQYF.

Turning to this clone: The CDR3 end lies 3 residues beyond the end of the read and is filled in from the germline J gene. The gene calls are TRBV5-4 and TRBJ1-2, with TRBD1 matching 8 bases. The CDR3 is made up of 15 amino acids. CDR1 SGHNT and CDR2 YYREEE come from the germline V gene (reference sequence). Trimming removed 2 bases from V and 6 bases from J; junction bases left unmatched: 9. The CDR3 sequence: CASSFGQGRGDGYTF. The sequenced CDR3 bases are TGTGCCAGCAGCTTTGGACAGGGAAGAGGCGATGGC.

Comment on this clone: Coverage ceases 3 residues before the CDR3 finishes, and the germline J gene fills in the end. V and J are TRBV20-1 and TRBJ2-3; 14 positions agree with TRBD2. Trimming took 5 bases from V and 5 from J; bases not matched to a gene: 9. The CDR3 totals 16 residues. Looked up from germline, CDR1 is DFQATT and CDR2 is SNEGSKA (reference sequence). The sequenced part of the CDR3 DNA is TGCAGTGCTCAAAAGACTAGCGGGGGGGCCCAAGATACG. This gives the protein CSAQKTSGGAQDT. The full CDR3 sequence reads CSAQKTSGGAQDTQYF.

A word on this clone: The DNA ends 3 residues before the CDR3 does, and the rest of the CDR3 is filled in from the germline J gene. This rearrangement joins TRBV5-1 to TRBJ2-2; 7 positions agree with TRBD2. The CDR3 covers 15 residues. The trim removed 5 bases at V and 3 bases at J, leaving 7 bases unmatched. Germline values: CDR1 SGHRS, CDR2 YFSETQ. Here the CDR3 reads CASRWTAGDTGELFF. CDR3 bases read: TGCGCCAGCAGGTGGACGGCGGGGGACACCGGGGAG.

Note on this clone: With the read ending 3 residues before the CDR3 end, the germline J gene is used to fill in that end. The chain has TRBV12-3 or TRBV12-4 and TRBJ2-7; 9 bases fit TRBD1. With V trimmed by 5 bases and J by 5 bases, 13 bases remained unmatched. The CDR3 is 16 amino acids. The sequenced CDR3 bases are TGTGCCAGCAGTCTTAGTTCCGGGACAGGGTGCAACGAG. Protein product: CASSLSSGTGCNE. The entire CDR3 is CASSLSSGTGCNEQYF.

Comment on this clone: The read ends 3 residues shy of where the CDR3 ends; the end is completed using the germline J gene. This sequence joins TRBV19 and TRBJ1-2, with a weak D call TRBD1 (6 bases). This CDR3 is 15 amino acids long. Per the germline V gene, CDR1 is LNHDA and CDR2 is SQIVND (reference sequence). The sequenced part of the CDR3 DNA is TGTGCCAGTAGCGCCTCTGCAGGGGCCGACTACGAC. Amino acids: CASSASAGADYD. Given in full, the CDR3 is CASSASAGADYDYTF. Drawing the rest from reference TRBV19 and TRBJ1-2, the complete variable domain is DGGITQSPKYLFRKEGQNVTLSCEQNLNHDAMYWYRQDPGQGLRLIYYSQIVNDFQKGDIAEGYSVSREKKESFPLTVTSAQKNPTAFYLCASSASAGADYDYTFGSGTRLTVV.

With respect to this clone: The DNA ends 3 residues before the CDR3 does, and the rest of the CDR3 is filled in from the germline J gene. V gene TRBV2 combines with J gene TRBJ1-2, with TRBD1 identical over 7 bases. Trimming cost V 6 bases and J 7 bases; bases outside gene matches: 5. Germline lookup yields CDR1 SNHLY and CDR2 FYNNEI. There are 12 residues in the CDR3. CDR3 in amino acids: CASRDTGVGYTF. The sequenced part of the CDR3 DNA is TGTGCCAGCAGGGACACAGGGGTTGGC.

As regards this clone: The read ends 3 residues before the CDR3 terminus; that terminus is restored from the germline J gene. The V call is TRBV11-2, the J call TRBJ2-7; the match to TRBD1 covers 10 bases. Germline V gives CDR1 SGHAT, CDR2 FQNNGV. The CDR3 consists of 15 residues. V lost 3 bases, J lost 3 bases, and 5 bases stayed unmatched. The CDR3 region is CASSFFRDRGYEQYF. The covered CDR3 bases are TGTGCCAGCAGCTTTTTTCGGGACAGGGGCTACGAG.

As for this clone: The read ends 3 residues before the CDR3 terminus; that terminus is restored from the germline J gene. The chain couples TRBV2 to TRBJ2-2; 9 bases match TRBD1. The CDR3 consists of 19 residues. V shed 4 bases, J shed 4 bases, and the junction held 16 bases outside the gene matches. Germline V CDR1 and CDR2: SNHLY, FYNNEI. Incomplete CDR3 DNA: TGTGCCAGCAGTGGAAGTCCCGGGACAGGGTTCGATGGCACCGGGGAG. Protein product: CASSGSPGTGFDGTGE. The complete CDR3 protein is CASSGSPGTGFDGTGELFF.

This chain's CDR3 is CASSALAGGPPGELFF. The covered CDR3 bases are TGTGCCAGCAGTGCACTAGCGGGGGGGCCCCCCGGGGAG. The genes are TRBV12-3 or TRBV12-4 and TRBJ2-2, with 13 positions matching TRBD2. The read finishes 3 residues shy of the CDR3 end, and the germline J gene is used to complete it. The ends lost 5 bases at V and 6 bases at J; junction bases unmatched: 6. The CDR3 runs to 16 residues.

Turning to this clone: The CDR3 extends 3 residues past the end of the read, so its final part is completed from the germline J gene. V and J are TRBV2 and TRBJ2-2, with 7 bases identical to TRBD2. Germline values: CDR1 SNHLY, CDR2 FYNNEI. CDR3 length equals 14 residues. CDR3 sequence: CAIPEGSSGEKLFF. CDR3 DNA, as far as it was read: TGTGCCATTCCGGAGGGCTCGAGCGGGGAAAAG.

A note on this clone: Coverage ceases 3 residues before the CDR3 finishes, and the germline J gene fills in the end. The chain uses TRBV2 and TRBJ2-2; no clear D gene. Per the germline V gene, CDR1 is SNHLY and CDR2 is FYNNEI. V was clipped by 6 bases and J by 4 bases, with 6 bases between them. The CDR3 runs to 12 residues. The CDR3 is CASRVRTGELFF. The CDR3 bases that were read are TGTGCCAGCAGAGTGCGCACCGGGGAG.

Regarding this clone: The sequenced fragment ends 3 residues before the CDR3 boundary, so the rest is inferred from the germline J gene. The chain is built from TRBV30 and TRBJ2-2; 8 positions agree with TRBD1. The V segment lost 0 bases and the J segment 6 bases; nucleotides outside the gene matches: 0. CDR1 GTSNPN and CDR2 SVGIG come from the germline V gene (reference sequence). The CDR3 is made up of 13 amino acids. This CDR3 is CAWSVQGAGELFF. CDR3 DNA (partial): TGTGCCTGGAGTGTACAGGGGGCCGGGGAG.

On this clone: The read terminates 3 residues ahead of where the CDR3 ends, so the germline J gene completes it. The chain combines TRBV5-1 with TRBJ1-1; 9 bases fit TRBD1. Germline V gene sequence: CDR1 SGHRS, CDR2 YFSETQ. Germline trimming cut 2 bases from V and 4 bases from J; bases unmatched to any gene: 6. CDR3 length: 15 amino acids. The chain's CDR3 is CASSFGTGWGTEAFF. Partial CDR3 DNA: TGCGCCAGCAGCTTCGGGACAGGGTGGGGCACTGAA.

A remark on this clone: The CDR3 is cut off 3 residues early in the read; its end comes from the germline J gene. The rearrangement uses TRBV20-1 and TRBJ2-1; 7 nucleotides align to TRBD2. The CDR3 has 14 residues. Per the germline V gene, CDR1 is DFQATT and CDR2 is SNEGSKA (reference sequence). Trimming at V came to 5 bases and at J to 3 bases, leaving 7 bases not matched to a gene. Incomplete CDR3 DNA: TGCAGTGCTGACCGGGCTAGCGGCTACAATGAG. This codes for CSADRASGYNE. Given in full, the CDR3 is CSADRASGYNEQFF.

The sequenced part of the CDR3 DNA is TGTGCCAGTAGTATATCGACAGCTTTCTCCTACGAG. This gives the protein CASSISTAFSYE. The whole CDR3 sequence is CASSISTAFSYEQYF. The chain employs TRBV19 and TRBJ2-7; perhaps TRBD1 as D (5 bases). With the read ending 3 residues before the CDR3 end, the germline J gene is used to fill in that end. Trimming pared 2 bases from V and 0 bases from J, leaving 11 bases between. The germline V gene encodes CDR1 LNHDA and CDR2 SQIVND (reference sequence). This CDR3 has 15 amino acids.

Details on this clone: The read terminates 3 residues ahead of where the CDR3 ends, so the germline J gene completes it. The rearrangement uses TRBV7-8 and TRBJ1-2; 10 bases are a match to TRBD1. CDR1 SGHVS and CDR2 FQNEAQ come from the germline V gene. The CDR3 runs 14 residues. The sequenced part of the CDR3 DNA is TGTGCCAGCAGCTCGGGGACAGGGGTCTACGAC. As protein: CASSSGTGVYD. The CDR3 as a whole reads CASSSGTGVYDYTF.

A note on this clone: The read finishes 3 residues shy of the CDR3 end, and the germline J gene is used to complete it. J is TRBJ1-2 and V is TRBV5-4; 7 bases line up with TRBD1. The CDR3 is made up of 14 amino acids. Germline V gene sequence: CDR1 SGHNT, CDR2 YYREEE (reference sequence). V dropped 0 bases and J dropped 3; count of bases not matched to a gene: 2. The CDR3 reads CASSLEGADYGYTF. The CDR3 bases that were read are TGTGCCAGCAGCTTGGAGGGGGCCGACTATGGC.

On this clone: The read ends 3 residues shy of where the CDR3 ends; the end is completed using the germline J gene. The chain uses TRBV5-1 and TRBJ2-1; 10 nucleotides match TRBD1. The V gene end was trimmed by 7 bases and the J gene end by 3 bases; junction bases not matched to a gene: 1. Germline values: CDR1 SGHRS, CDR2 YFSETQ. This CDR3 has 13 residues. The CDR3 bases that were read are TGCGCCAGCGGGACAGGGGTCTACAATGAG. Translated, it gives CASGTGVYNE. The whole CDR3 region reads CASGTGVYNEQFF.

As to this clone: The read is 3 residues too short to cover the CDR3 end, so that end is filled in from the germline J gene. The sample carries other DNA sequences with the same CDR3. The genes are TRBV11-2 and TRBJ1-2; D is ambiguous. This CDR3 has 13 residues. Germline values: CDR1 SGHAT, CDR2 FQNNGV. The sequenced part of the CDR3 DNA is TGTGCCAGCAGCTTAGGCGGCCTAGCGGGG. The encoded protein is CASSLGGLAG. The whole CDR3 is CASSLGGLAGYTF.

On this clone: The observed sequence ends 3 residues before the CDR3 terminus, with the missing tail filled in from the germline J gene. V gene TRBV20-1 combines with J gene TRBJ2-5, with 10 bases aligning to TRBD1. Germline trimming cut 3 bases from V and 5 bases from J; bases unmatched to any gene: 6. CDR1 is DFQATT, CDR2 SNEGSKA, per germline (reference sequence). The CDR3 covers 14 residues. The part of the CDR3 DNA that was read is TGCAGTGCTAGGCCGGGACAGGGGCAGGAGACC. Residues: CSARPGQGQET. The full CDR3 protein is CSARPGQGQETQYF.

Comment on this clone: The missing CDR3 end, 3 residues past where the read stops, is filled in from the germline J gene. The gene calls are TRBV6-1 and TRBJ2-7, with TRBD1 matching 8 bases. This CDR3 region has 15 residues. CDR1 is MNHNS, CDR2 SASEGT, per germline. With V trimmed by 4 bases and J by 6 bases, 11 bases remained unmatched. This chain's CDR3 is CASSATQGAVSEQYF. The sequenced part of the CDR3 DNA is TGTGCCAGCAGTGCAACCCAGGGGGCGGTAAGCGAG.

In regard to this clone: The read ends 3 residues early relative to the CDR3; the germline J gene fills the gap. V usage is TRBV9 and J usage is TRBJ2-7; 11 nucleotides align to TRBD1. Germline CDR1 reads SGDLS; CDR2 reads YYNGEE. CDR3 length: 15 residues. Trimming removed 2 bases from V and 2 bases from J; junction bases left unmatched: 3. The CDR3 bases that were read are TGTGCCAGCAGCGTCGGACAGGGGGCGGCCTACGAG. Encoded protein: CASSVGQGAAYE. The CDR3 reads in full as CASSVGQGAAYEQYF.